This entry describes one T cell receptor beta chain. This record belongs to a study of blood T cell repertoires in COVID-19. Study-level background: Nucleic acid was either cDNA or gDNA, and it came from T cells, B-cell-depleted T cells, or PBMCs.

Losses at the gene ends were 4 bases for V and 7 bases for J; bases not matched to a gene: 13. The CDR3 consists of 16 residues. Per germline, CDR1 LGHDT and CDR2 YNNKEL (reference sequence). TCRdb keeps only in-frame clones here, not all; method: immunoSEQ multiplex PCR. The sample shows under 200,000 clones, about 80% of them seen only once. The sequenced sample was peripheral blood. The J gene is TRBJ2-1, the V gene TRBV3-1 (or the pseudogene TRBV3-2); 7 nucleotides match TRBD2. This clonotype was obtained from an older man with active or convalescent COVID-19. The CDR3 loop is CASSPPGEREGNEQFF. The CDR3 nucleotides are TGTGCCAGCAGCCCCCCCGGGGAGCGGGAAGGGAATGAGCAGTTCTTC.